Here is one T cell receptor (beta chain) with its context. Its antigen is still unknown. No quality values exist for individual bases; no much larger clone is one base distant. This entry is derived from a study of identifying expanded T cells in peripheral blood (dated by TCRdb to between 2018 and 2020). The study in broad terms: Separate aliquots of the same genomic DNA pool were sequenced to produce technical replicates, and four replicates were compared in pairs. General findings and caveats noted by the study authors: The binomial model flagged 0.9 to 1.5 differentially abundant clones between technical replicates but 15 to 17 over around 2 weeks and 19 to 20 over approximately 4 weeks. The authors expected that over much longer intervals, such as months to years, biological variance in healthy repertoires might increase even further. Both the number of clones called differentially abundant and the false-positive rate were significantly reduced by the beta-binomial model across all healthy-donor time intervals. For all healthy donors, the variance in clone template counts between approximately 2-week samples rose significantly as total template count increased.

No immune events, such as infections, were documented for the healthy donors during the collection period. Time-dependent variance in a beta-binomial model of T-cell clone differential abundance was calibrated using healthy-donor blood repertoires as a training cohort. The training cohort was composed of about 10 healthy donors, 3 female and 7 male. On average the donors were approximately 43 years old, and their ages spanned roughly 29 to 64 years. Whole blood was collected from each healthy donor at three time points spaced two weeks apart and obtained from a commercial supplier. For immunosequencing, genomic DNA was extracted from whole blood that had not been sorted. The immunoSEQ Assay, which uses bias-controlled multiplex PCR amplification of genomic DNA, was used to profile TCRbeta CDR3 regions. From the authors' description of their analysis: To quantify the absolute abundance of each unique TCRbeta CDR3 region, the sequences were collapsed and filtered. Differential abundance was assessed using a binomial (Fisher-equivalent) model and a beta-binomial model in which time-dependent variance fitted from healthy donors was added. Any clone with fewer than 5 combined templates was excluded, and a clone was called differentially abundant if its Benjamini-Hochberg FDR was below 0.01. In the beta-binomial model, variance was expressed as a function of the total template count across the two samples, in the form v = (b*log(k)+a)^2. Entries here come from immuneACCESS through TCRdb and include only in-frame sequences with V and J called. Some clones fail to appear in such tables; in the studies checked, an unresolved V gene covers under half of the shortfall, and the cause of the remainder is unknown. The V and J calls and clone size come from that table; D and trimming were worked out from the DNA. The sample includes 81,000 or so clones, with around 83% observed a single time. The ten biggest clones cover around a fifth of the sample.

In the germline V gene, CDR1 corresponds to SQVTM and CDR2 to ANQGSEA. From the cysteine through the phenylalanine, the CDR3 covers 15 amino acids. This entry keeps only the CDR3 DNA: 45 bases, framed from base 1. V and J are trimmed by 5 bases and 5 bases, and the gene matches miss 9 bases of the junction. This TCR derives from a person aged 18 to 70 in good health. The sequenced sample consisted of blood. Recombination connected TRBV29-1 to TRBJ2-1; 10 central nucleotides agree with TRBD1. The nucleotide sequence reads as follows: TGCAGCGTTCGCCGCGACAGGGGGCCAGACAATGAGCAGTTCTTC. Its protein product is CSVRRDRGPDNEQFF.